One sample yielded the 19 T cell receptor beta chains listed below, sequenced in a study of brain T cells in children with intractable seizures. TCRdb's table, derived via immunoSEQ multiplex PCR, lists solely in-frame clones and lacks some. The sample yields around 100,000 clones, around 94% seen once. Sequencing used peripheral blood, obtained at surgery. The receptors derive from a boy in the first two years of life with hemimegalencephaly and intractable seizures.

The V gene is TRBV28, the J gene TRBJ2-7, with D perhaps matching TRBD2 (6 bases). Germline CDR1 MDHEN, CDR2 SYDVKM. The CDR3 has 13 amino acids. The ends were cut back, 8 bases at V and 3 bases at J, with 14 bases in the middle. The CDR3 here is CASRRGLLYEQYF. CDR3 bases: TGTGCCAGCCGGCGGGGACTCCTCTACGAGCAGTACTTC.

The CDR3 sequence is CASSRLGVDTQYF. The CDR3 region has the DNA TGTGCCAGCAGCCGCCTGGGGGTAGATACGCAGTATTTT. V is TRBV7-2 and J is TRBJ2-3; D may be TRBD1 or TRBD2 (5 bases each). The CDR3 extends over 13 amino acids. Trimming took 5 bases from V and 5 from J, leaving 11 bases between them. Per the germline V gene, CDR1 is SGHTA and CDR2 is FQGNSA. Using reference TRBV7-2 and TRBJ2-3 for the parts outside the CDR3, the full variable domain is GAGVSQSPSNKVTEKGKDVELRCDPISGHTALYWYRQSLGQGLEFLIYFQGNSAPDKSGLPSDRFSAERTGGSVSTLTIQRTQQEDSAVYLCASSRLGVDTQYFGPGTRLTVL.

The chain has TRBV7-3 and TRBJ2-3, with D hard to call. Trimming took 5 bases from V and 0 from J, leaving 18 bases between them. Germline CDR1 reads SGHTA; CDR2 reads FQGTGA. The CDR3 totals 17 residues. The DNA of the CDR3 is TGTGCCAGCAGCCTGAATAGCCTCACGGATAGCACAGATACGCAGTATTTT. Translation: CASSLNSLTDSTDTQYF. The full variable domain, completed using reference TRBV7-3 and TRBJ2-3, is GAGVSQTPSNKVTEKGKYVELRCDPISGHTALYWYRQSLGQGPEFLIYFQGTGAADDSGLPNDRFFAVRPEGSVSTLKIQRTERGDSAVYLCASSLNSLTDSTDTQYFGPGTRLTVL.

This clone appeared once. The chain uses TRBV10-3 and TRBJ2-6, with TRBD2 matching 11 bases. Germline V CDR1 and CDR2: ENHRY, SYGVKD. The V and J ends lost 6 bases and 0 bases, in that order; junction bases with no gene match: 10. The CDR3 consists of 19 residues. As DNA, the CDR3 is TGTGCCATCAGCCCACGGACTAGCGGGCCTAGCTCTGGGGCCAACGTCCTGACTTTC. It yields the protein CAISPRTSGPSSGANVLTF.

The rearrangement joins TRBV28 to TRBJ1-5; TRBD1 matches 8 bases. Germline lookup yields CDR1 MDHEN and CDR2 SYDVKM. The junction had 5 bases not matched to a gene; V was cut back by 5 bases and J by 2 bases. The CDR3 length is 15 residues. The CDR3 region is CASSVQGAGNQPQHF. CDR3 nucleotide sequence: TGTGCCAGCAGTGTCCAGGGGGCGGGCAATCAGCCCCAGCATTTT. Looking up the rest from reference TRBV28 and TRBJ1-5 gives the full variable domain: DVKVTQSSRYLVKRTGEKVFLECVQDMDHENMFWYRQDPGLGLRLIYFSYDVKMKEKGDIPEGYSVSREKKERFSLILESASTNQTSMYLCASSVQGAGNQPQHFGDGTRLSIL.

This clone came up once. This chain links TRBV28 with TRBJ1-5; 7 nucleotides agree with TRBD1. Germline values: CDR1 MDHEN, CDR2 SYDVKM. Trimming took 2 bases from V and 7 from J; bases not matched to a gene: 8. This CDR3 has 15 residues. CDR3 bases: TGTGCCAGCAGTTTAACGACAGGGTCAGGGCAGCCCCAGCATTTT. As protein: CASSLTTGSGQPQHF.

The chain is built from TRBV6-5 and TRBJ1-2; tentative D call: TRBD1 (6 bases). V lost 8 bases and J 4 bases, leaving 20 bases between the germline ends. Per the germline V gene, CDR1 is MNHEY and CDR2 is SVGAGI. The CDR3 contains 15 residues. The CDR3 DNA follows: TGTGCCAGCCGATTAAATCCGACAGGAAGCTATGGCTACACCTTC. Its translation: CASRLNPTGSYGYTF.

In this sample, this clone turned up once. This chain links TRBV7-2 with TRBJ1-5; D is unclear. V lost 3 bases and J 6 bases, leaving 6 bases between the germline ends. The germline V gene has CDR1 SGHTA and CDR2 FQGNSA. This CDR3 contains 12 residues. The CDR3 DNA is TGTGCCAGCAGCTTCAGTGCTCAGCCCCAGCATTTT. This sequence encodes CASSFSAQPQHF.

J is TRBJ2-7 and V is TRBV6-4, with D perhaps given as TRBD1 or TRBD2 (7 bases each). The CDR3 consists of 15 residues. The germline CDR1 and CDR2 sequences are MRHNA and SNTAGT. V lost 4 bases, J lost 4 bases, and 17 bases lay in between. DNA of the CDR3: TGTGCCAGCAGTGGGGCAGGGGGGGGCGATTACGAGCAGTACTTC. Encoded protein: CASSGAGGGDYEQYF.

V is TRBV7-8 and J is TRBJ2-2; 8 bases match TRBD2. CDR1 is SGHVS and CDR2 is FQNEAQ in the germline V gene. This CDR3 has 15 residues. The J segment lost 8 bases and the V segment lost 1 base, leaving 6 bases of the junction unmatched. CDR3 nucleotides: TGTGCCAGCAGCTTAGGTGGACTAGCCGAGGGGGAGCTGTTTTTT. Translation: CASSLGGLAEGELFF.

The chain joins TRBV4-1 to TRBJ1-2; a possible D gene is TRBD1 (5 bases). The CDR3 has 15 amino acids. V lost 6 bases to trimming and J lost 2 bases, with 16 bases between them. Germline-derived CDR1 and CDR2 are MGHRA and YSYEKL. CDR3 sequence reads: CASRQKDRGNYGYTF. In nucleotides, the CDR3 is TGCGCCAGCAGACAGAAGGATAGGGGCAACTATGGCTACACCTTC.

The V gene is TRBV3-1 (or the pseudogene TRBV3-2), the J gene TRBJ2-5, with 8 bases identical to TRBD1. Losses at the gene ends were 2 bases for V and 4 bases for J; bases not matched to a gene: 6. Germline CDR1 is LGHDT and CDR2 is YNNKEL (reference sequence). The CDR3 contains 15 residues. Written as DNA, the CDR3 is TGTGCCAGCAGCCAATACACAGGGGGTGCAGAGACCCAGTACTTC. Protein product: CASSQYTGGAETQYF.

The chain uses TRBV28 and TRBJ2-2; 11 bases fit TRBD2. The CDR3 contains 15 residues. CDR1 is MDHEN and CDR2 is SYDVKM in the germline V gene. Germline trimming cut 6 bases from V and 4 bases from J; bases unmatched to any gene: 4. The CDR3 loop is CASRLSGRATGELFF. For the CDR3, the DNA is TGTGCCAGCAGACTTAGCGGGAGGGCCACCGGGGAGCTGTTTTTT.

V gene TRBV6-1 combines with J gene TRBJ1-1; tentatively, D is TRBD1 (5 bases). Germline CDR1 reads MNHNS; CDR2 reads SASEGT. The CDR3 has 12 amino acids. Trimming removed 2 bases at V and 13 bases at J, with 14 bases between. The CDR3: CASSERRGKGFF. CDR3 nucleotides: TGTGCCAGCAGTGAACGGCGGGGGAAGGGTTTCTTT.

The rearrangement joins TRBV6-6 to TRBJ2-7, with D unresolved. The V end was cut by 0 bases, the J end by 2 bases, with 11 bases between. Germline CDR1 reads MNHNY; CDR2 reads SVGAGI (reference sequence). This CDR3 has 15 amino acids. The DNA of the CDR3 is TGTGCCAGCAGTTACTCGACACCCCTTACCTACGAGCAGTACTTC. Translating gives CASSYSTPLTYEQYF.

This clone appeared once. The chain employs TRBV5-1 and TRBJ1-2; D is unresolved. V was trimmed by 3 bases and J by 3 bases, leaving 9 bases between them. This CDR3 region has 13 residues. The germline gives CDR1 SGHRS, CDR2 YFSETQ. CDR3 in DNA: TGCGCCAGCAGCTCTACAGTAGACTATGGCTACACCTTC. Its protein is CASSSTVDYGYTF.

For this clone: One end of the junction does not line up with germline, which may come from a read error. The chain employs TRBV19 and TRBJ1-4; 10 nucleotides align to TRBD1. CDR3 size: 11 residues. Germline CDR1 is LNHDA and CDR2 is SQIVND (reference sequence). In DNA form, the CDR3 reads TGTGCCACCCTCGACAGGGGGCACTCTATTTTT. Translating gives CATLDRGHSIF.

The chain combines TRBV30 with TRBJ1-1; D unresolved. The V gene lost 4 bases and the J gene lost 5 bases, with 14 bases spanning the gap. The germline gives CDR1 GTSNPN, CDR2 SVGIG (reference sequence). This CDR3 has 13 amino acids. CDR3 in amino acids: CAWTGGWGTEAFF. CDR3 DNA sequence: TGTGCCTGGACAGGAGGGTGGGGAACTGAAGCTTTCTTT.

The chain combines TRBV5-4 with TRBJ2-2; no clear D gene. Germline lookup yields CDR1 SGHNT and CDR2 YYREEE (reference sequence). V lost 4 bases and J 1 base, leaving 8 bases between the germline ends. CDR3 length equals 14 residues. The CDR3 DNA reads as TGTGCCAGCAGCCCGACCGGGAACACCGGGGAGCTGTTTTTT. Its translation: CASSPTGNTGELFF.